This is a list of T cell receptor beta chains from one sample in a study of cytomegalovirus exposure and HLA in healthy donors. Produced via immunoSEQ multiplex PCR; TCRdb's table is partial and in-frame only. The repertoire consists of over 130,000 clones, with about 88% occurring once and the leading ten covering less than 9%. Sequencing input: PBMCs. These receptors all stem from a man in his late teens or twenties in good health and CMV-seropositive. CDR3s include the opening cysteine and the closing phenylalanine or tryptophan. The D gene is left open where the match is weak. The size entry is marked missing in some rows and otherwise reads once, few, many or a size class.

CASSLRGRGGYTF,TGTGCCAGCAGTTTGAGAGGGCGGGGCGGCTACACCTTC,NA,13,TRBV28,TRBJ1-2,once
CASSLWGPGQEYEQYF,TGTGCCAGCAGCTTGTGGGGGCCGGGACAGGAGTACGAGCAGTACTTC,TRBD1,16,TRBV5-5,TRBJ2-7,once
CASSERPGGNTIYF,TGCGCCAGCAGTGAGCGACCGGGTGGAAACACCATATATTTT,NA,14,TRBV10-1,TRBJ1-3,NA
CASSPVGTGQETQYF,TGTGCCAGCAGCCCGGTAGGGACAGGACAAGAGACCCAGTACTTC,TRBD1,15,TRBV7-9,TRBJ2-5,NA
CASSVAVEAFF,TGTGCCAGCAGTGTGGCAGTTGAAGCTTTCTTT,NA,11,TRBV2,TRBJ1-1,NA
CASSLAGALSYEQYF,TGCGCCAGCAGCTTGGCAGGGGCCCTCTCCTACGAGCAGTACTTC,NA,15,TRBV5-1,TRBJ2-7,NA
CASSLVSRDDPYF,TGTGCCAGCAGTTTAGTATCCAGGGATGATCCGTACTTC,NA,13,TRBV28,TRBJ2-7,NA
CASSIGTPDYEQYF,TGTGCCAGTAGTATAGGTACACCCGACTACGAGCAGTACTTC,NA,14,TRBV19,TRBJ2-7,NA
CASSPSPGGPNTEAFF,TGTGCCAGCTCACCATCCCCAGGGGGACCGAACACTGAAGCTTTCTTT,TRBD1,16,TRBV18,TRBJ1-1,NA
CATGYGQGSNYGYTF,TGCGCCACGGGTTACGGACAGGGGTCTAACTATGGCTACACCTTC,TRBD1,15,TRBV5-1,TRBJ1-2,NA
CASSLVGGSTDTQYF,TGTGCCAGCAGCTTGGTAGGGGGCAGCACAGATACGCAGTATTTT,TRBD1,15,TRBV7-9,TRBJ2-3,NA
CASSAGQGLREQFF,TGTGCCAGCAGCGCCGGACAGGGCTTGCGTGAGCAGTTCTTC,TRBD1,14,TRBV9,TRBJ2-1,NA
CAWSPTGGNQPQHF,TGTGCCTGGAGTCCGACAGGGGGCAATCAGCCCCAGCATTTT,TRBD1,14,TRBV30,TRBJ1-5,few
CASEPYRETDTQYF,TGTGCCAGCGAGCCTTACAGGGAAACAGATACGCAGTATTTT,NA,14,TRBV2,TRBJ2-3,NA
CASSFFSQAGGIYNEQFF,TGTGCCAGCAGCTTCTTCTCCCAAGCGGGAGGAATCTACAATGAGCAGTTCTTC,TRBD2,18,TRBV13,TRBJ2-1,NA
CASRGVQNTEAFF,TGCGCCAGCAGGGGCGTTCAGAACACTGAAGCTTTCTTT,NA,13,TRBV5-1,TRBJ1-1,once
CAWRGRGRTGEYGYTF,TGTGCCTGGAGGGGCAGGGGTCGGACAGGGGAATATGGCTACACCTTC,TRBD1,16,TRBV30,TRBJ1-2,NA
CASSLSGTSSGANVLTF,TGTGCCAGCAGCTTATCCGGGACAAGCTCTGGGGCCAACGTCCTGACTTTC,NA,17,TRBV5-4,TRBJ2-6,NA
CASSPPSGSSHEQYF,TGTGCCAGCTCACCACCGAGCGGGAGTTCCCACGAGCAGTACTTC,TRBD2,15,TRBV18,TRBJ2-7,many
CASTPGGGRYGELFF,TGTGCCAGCACCCCGGGCGGGGGGCGCTACGGGGAGCTGTTTTTT,TRBD2,15,TRBV7-9,TRBJ2-2,NA
CASSDGAPSQPQHF,TGTGCCAGCAGTGATGGGGCGCCAAGCCAGCCCCAGCATTTT,NA,14,TRBV6-1,TRBJ1-5,NA
CASRVGVNEQFF,TGTGCCAGTCGCGTGGGAGTCAATGAGCAGTTCTTC,NA,12,TRBV19,TRBJ2-1,once
CASSVEYREDYGYTF,TGTGCCAGCAGCGTCGAATACAGGGAAGACTATGGCTACACCTTC,NA,15,TRBV7-2,TRBJ1-2,NA
CASSLSGAGGKLDTQYF,TGTGCCAGCAGCTTGTCGGGTGCGGGGGGGAAATTGGATACGCAGTATTTT,TRBD2,17,TRBV5-4,TRBJ2-3,NA
CASSPGLEADTQYF,TGCGCCAGCAGCCCCGGACTAGAGGCGGATACGCAGTATTTT,TRBD2,14,TRBV10-1,TRBJ2-3,NA
CAWSPTENYGYTF,TGTGCCTGGAGTCCGACGGAGAATTATGGCTACACCTTC,NA,13,TRBV30,TRBJ1-2,NA
CASSLNPGQGEAFF,TGTGCCAGCAGCCTCAATCCGGGACAGGGTGAAGCTTTCTTT,TRBD1,14,TRBV4-2,TRBJ1-1,NA
CAWSWGQINEKLFF,TGTGCCTGGAGTTGGGGACAGATAAATGAAAAACTGTTTTTT,TRBD1,14,TRBV30,TRBJ1-4,NA
CAWRDFGRGYGYTF,TGTGCCTGGAGAGACTTCGGTAGGGGCTATGGCTACACCTTC,NA,14,TRBV30,TRBJ1-2,NA
CASSQDQINRRFSYEQYF,TGTGCCAGCAGCCAAGATCAAATCAACAGGCGTTTCTCCTACGAGCAGTACTTC,NA,18,TRBV14,TRBJ2-7,NA
CASSFGTGKSYEQYF,TGCGCCAGCAGCTTCGGGACAGGAAAATCCTACGAGCAGTACTTC,TRBD1,15,TRBV5-1,TRBJ2-7,NA
CASKFDRVTGELFF,TGTGCCAGCAAATTCGACAGGGTCACCGGGGAGCTGTTTTTT,TRBD1,14,TRBV6-5,TRBJ2-2,few
CASSHGDRGNEAFF,TGTGCCAGCAGTCACGGGGACAGGGGCAATGAAGCTTTCTTT,TRBD1,14,TRBV6-6,TRBJ1-1,few
CASTPEGGRPSPLHF,TGTGCCAGCACCCCGGAGGGTGGTCGGCCTTCACCCCTCCACTTT,NA,15,TRBV6-1,TRBJ1-6,NA
CANDPGGAPNTQYF,TGTGCCAACGACCCGGGGGGCGCGCCAAATACGCAGTATTTT,NA,14,TRBV6-1,TRBJ2-3,NA
CASSLGLGEDNYEQYF,TGTGCCAGCAGCTTAGGTTTAGGGGAAGATAACTACGAGCAGTACTTC,NA,16,TRBV7-9,TRBJ2-7,once
CASSLGGTVEAFF,TGTGCCAGCAGCTTAGGAGGGACAGTTGAAGCTTTCTTT,TRBD1,13,TRBV11-3,TRBJ1-1,NA
CASSYSLVTEAFF,TGTGCCAGCAGTTACTCGCTAGTCACTGAAGCTTTCTTT,NA,13,TRBV6-6,TRBJ1-1,NA
CASSFPQGYGYTF,TGTGCCAGCAGCTTCCCTCAGGGGTATGGCTACACCTTC,NA,13,TRBV11-2,TRBJ1-2,few
CASSPEANSPLHF,TGTGCCAGCAGCCCCGAAGCGAATTCACCCCTCCACTTT,NA,13,TRBV2,TRBJ1-6,few
CASSLQGSGANVLTF,TGTGCCAGCAGTTTACAGGGATCTGGGGCCAACGTCCTGACTTTC,NA,15,TRBV6-5,TRBJ2-6,NA
CASSSAGAEADTQYF,TGTGCCAGCAGCTCAGCGGGAGCTGAAGCAGATACGCAGTATTTT,TRBD2,15,TRBV7-6,TRBJ2-3,NA
CAWRQGSEAFF,TGTGCCTGGAGGCAGGGGTCTGAAGCTTTCTTT,NA,11,TRBV30,TRBJ1-1,few
CAGDRGDEQYF,TGTGCCGGGGACAGGGGGGACGAGCAGTACTTC,TRBD1,11,TRBV30,TRBJ2-7,NA
CASSTGTSGSATGELFF,TGTGCCAGCAGCACTGGGACTAGCGGGAGTGCAACCGGGGAGCTGTTTTTT,TRBD2,17,TRBV11-3,TRBJ2-2,once
CASSGTGYEQFF,TGTGCCAGCAGCGGGACAGGGTATGAGCAGTTCTTC,TRBD1,12,TRBV2,TRBJ2-1,NA
CASSPPTSGGRGTGELFF,TGTGCCAGCAGCCCTCCAACTAGCGGGGGAAGGGGTACCGGGGAGCTGTTTTTT,TRBD2,18,TRBV7-3,TRBJ2-2,NA
CASSVGGVNYGYTF,TGTGCCAGCAGCGTAGGAGGTGTTAACTATGGCTACACCTTC,NA,14,TRBV9,TRBJ1-2,NA
CASSYGGTGANVLTF,TGTGCCAGCAGTTATGGGGGGACTGGGGCCAACGTCCTGACTTTC,NA,15,TRBV6-5,TRBJ2-6,NA
CASSLVAGRFREGYTF,TGTGCCAGCAGCTTGGTAGCTGGGAGATTCCGTGAGGGCTACACCTTC,NA,16,TRBV5-6,TRBJ1-2,once
CASSFKGERGIQYF,TGTGCCAGCAGCTTTAAGGGGGAGCGGGGCATTCAGTACTTC,NA,14,TRBV11-3,TRBJ2-4,NA
CAISESGSAVGEQYF,TGTGCCATCAGTGAGTCTGGTTCGGCGGTCGGCGAGCAGTACTTC,NA,15,TRBV10-3,TRBJ2-7,NA
CASSGGDRAQETQYF,TGTGCCAGCAGTGGGGGGGACAGGGCCCAAGAGACCCAGTACTTC,TRBD1,15,TRBV2,TRBJ2-5,once
CASSWTEDSNQPQHF,TGTGCCAGTAGTTGGACAGAAGATAGCAATCAGCCCCAGCATTTT,NA,15,TRBV19,TRBJ1-5,NA
CASSEGRSGGLNEQFF,TGTGCCAGCAGTGAAGGTAGGAGCGGGGGCCTAAATGAGCAGTTCTTC,TRBD2,16,TRBV2,TRBJ2-1,NA
CASSEERAGFEQYF,TGTGCCAGCAGTGAAGAGCGGGCTGGGTTCGAGCAGTACTTC,NA,14,TRBV25-1,TRBJ2-7,NA
CAISGGPGSAYNEQFF,TGTGCCATCAGTGGGGGCCCAGGGTCGGCCTACAATGAGCAGTTCTTC,NA,16,TRBV10-3,TRBJ2-1,NA
CASSLSILGGAGTDTQYF,TGTGCCAGCAGTTTATCGATTCTCGGGGGGGCGGGCACAGATACGCAGTATTTT,TRBD2,18,TRBV27,TRBJ2-3,NA
CASSEVGQGYGYTF,TGTGCCAGCAGTGAAGTAGGACAGGGATATGGCTACACCTTC,TRBD1,14,TRBV6-1,TRBJ1-2,once
CASSPSTGVNEKLFF,TGTGCCAGCTCACCCTCGACAGGGGTGAACGAAAAACTGTTTTTT,TRBD1,15,TRBV18,TRBJ1-4,NA